This T cell receptor beta chain was sequenced for a study of radiotherapy plus CTLA-4 blockade in lung cancer. Trimming left V 1 base short and J 2 bases short, with 13 bases between. CDR1 is GTSNPN and CDR2 is SVGIG in the germline V gene (reference sequence). This CDR3 contains 15 residues. The table came from immunoSEQ multiplex PCR; TCRdb's copy has only in-frame clones and leaves some out. The sample lists about 15,000 clones, around 70% occurring once. This TCR came from a human donor with non-small cell lung cancer whose response to radiotherapy plus ipilimumab could not be evaluated. The specimen comprised peripheral blood, sampled from a patient treated with radiotherapy plus ipilimumab. J is TRBJ2-3 and V is TRBV30, with a weak D call TRBD1 (5 bases). The CDR3 spells CAWSATDTYTDTQYF. The DNA for the CDR3 is TGTGCCTGGAGTGCGACGGACACTTACACAGATACGCAGTATTTT.